These T cell receptor beta chains were read from a single sample in a study of blood T cells in healthy people across ages. TCRdb called the 5' RACE reads again in MiXCR, with one record for every CDR3 protein. The table records 800,000 or so distinct CDR3 sequences, around a quarter of them present only once. These data were also reused for a study on T cells of mothers and their children.

The material sequenced was blood. The receptor set was obtained from a boy between 10 and 17 years old in good health. The CDR3 runs from the conserved cysteine through the conserved F or W. The D gene is left open where the match is weak. Only part of the rows carry a size: once, few, many, or a class if the clone is expanded.

>TRBV4-1|NA|NA|TRBJ2-7
TGCGCCAGCAGCCCCTTTTATAGGGAGCCCCTCTACGAGCAGTACTTC
CASSPFYREPLYEQYF
>TRBV29-1|NA|NA|TRBJ1-5
TGCAGCGTTGAAGCGGCGGGTCAGCCCCAGCATTTT
CSVEAAGQPQHF
>TRBV7-9|NA|TRBD1|TRBJ1-2
TGTGCCAGCAGCCCGGGGACAGCTCATTCTAACTATGGCTACACCTTC
CASSPGTAHSNYGYTF
>TRBV4-1|many|TRBD2|TRBJ2-1
TGCGCCAGCAGTCATGGACTAGGGAGGAATGAGCAGTTCTTC
CASSHGLGRNEQFF
>TRBV7-9|NA|TRBD2|TRBJ2-1
TGTGCCAGCAGTTTCTCGCGGGAGGACGATGAGCAGTTCTTC
CASSFSREDDEQFF
>TRBV7-2|few|TRBD1|TRBJ2-5
TGTGCCAGCAGACGGGACAGCTCCGGGGTGGAGACCCAGTACTTC
CASRRDSSGVETQYF
>TRBV24-1|NA|NA|TRBJ1-5
TGTGCCACCAGTGAGCCAGAGAGCAATCAGCCCCAGCATTTT
CATSEPESNQPQHF
>TRBV20-1|NA|NA|TRBJ2-7
TGCAGTGCTAGAGGGACATTCTCCTACGAGCAGTACTTC
CSARGTFSYEQYF
>TRBV4-3|NA|TRBD2|TRBJ2-3
TGCGCCAGCAACCAGGGACTAGCGGGCGGAGATACGCAGTATTTT
CASNQGLAGGDTQYF
>TRBV6-5|few|NA|TRBJ2-1
TGTGCCAGCAGTTATTGGGGCGATGAGCAGTTCTTC
CASSYWGDEQFF